Presented here are 8 T cell receptor beta chains from one specimen sequenced in a study of cytomegalovirus exposure and HLA in healthy donors. PCR amplification relied on 60 Vbeta primers (plus 13 Jbeta primers). The repertoire was sequenced with immunoSEQ multiplex PCR; TCRdb's copy has only in-frame clones and lacks some. The table records tens of thousands of clones, 65% to 70% of them present only once. The sequencing input was PBMCs. Source of these receptors: a male donor in good health and CMV-seropositive.

The gene calls are TRBV7-2 and TRBJ2-3, with 10 bases aligning to TRBD2. This CDR3 has 14 amino acids. After removal of 2 bases from V and 4 bases from J, the junction contained 0 bases not matched to a gene. Germline loops: CDR1 SGHTA, CDR2 FQGNSA. This CDR3 is CASSLLAGADTQYF. CDR3 DNA: TGTGCCAGCAGCTTACTAGCGGGAGCAGATACGCAGTATTTT.

Only a few counts were recorded for this clone. The chain combines TRBV12-5 with TRBJ1-1; D unclear. V dropped 7 bases and J dropped 1 base, with 10 bases sitting between them. Germline V CDR1 and CDR2: LGHNT, FRNRAP. This CDR3 is 13 amino acids long. This CDR3 reads CASVADANTEAFF. Here the CDR3 DNA reads TGTGCTAGTGTCGCGGATGCGAACACTGAAGCTTTCTTT.

The rearrangement links TRBV27 to TRBJ2-3; 11 bases line up with TRBD1. Germline lookup yields CDR1 MNHEY and CDR2 SMNVEV (reference sequence). CDR3 length: 15 residues. The V and J ends lost 2 bases and 7 bases, in that order; junction bases with no gene match: 5. For the CDR3, the DNA is TGTGCCAGCAGTTTACAGGACAGGGGGCGAAATACGCAGTATTTT. Its protein is CASSLQDRGRNTQYF.

This clone occurred a few times. The rearrangement joins TRBV20-1 to TRBJ1-1; D is ambiguous. The germline V gene has CDR1 DFQATT and CDR2 SNEGSKA (reference sequence). Trimming removed 6 bases at V and 6 bases at J, with 8 bases between. The CDR3 is 10 amino acids. The DNA of the CDR3 is TGCAGTGCAGCGAGGCCTGAAGCTTTCTTT. Translated, it gives CSAARPEAFF.

The chain employs TRBV30 and TRBJ2-7; maybe TRBD2 (6 bases). Trimming shortened V by 2 bases and J by 2 bases, and 10 bases separated the two germline ends. This CDR3 region has 13 residues. Looked up from germline, CDR1 is GTSNPN and CDR2 is SVGIG (reference sequence). The CDR3 loop reads CAWSSGETYEQYF. Written as DNA, the CDR3 is TGTGCCTGGAGTTCGGGAGAGACCTACGAGCAGTACTTC.

This clone was seen more than once but under ten times. The rearrangement links TRBV6-6 to TRBJ2-1; D remains unclear. The CDR3 totals 12 residues. The V and J ends lost 6 bases and 8 bases respectively, with 11 bases between them. The germline CDR1 and CDR2 sequences are MNHNY and SVGAGI (reference sequence). The CDR3 region is CASSFSTDEQFF. Here the CDR3 DNA reads TGTGCCAGCAGCTTTAGTACGGATGAGCAGTTCTTC.

The V call is TRBV5-1, the J call TRBJ2-7; 9 bases map to TRBD1. With 5 bases clipped from V and 6 bases from J, the junction kept 9 bases outside the gene matches. The CDR3 is 14 amino acids. Germline-derived CDR1 and CDR2 are SGHRS and YFSETQ. CDR3 in DNA: TGCGCCAGCAGGGGGACAGGGACAGATGGCGAGCAGTACTTC. It encodes CASRGTGTDGEQYF.

The genes are TRBV6-5 and TRBJ2-5; 8 nucleotides line up with TRBD2. CDR3 size: 15 residues. CDR1 is MNHEY, CDR2 SVGAGI, per germline. The V gene end was trimmed by 5 bases and the J gene end by 2 bases; junction bases not matched to a gene: 7. The CDR3 coding sequence is TGTGCCAGCAGTCCTTCACTAGCGGCTCAAGAGACCCAGTACTTC. Its protein is CASSPSLAAQETQYF.